One and the same sample provided the 16 T cell receptor beta chains below, sequenced in a study of naive and memory T cell subsets. The beta constant-region primer was an equimolar mix of two oligonucleotides covering TRBC1 and TRBC2. Nested alpha and beta constant-region primers with the SP2 primer drove four PCR rounds on ligated cDNA. MiXCR was run by TCRdb on the UMI-ligation and nested PCR reads, yielding one entry per CDR3 protein. The sample has around 93,000 distinct CDR3 sequences; about 11% are singletons. These receptors' antigens are unknown. Notes on the study in general: Especially in CD8 cells, naive repertoires contained a few larger clonotypes, possibly CD45RA-re-expressing memory cells.

Sequencing was carried out using naive CD4+ T cells from blood. Receptors were obtained from a human donor in good health.

The V call is TRBV4-3, the J call TRBJ2-7; either TRBD1 or TRBD2 may supply D (5 bases each). The germline V gene has CDR1 LGHNA and CDR2 YSLEER. The V end was cut by 2 bases, the J end by 1 base, with 12 bases between. The CDR3 extends over 15 amino acids. This CDR3 is CASSQQEGSSYEQYF. In DNA form, the CDR3 reads TGCGCCAGCAGCCAACAAGAGGGGTCGTCCTACGAGCAGTACTTC.

This clonotype was counted between two and nine times. V gene TRBV7-3 combines with J gene TRBJ2-7; tentatively, D is TRBD1 or TRBD2 (5 bases each). Germline V lookup: CDR1 SGHTA, CDR2 FQGTGA. CDR3 length: 15 residues. The germline V and J ends were trimmed by 5 bases and 3 bases, with 17 bases remaining between them. The CDR3 is CASSQGPGTYYEQYF. The DNA of the CDR3 is TGTGCCAGCAGCCAAGGTCCCGGGACCTACTACGAGCAGTACTTC.

This clonotype was observed at least ten times. The chain joins TRBV28 to TRBJ1-2; TRBD1 agrees at 9 bases. The junction had 14 bases not matched to a gene; V was cut back by 5 bases and J by 7 bases. CDR1 is MDHEN and CDR2 is SYDVKM in the germline V gene. The CDR3 sequence is 16 residues long. CDR3 amino acids: CASSIIPGQGSVGYTF. In nucleotides, the CDR3 is TGTGCCAGCAGTATAATACCGGGACAGGGCTCGGTTGGCTACACCTTC.

This chain joins TRBV14 and TRBJ2-7; D gene uncertain. Germline values: CDR1 SGHDN, CDR2 FVKESK. V lost 5 bases and J lost 5, with 10 bases in between. The length of the CDR3 is 12 residues. The CDR3 loop is CASSSTYDEQYF. CDR3 coding DNA: TGTGCCAGCAGCTCGACGTACGACGAGCAGTACTTC.

This chain joins TRBV7-2 and TRBJ1-2; TRBD1 matches at 7 bases. This CDR3 region has 15 residues. Germline values: CDR1 SGHTA, CDR2 FQGNSA. Losses at the gene ends were 1 base for V and 7 bases for J; bases not matched to a gene: 9. The chain's CDR3 is CASSLDGQVIGGYTF. The CDR3 region has the DNA TGTGCCAGCAGCTTAGACGGACAGGTTATTGGTGGCTACACCTTC. The variable domain in full, with the rest retrieved from reference TRBV7-2 and TRBJ1-2, is GAGVSQSPSNKVTEKGKDVELRCDPISGHTALYWYRQSLGQGLEFLIYFQGNSAPDKSGLPSDRFSAERTGGSVSTLTIQRTQQEDSAVYLCASSLDGQVIGGYTFGSGTRLTVV.

V gene TRBV6-2 or TRBV6-3 combines with J gene TRBJ2-1; D gene uncertain. The CDR3 has 12 residues. The ends were cut back, 4 bases at V and 12 bases at J, with 13 bases in the middle. From germline, CDR1 is MNHEY and CDR2 SVGEGT. The CDR3 is CASSFDRRGQFF. For the CDR3, the DNA is TGTGCCAGCAGTTTCGACCGCCGAGGGCAGTTCTTC.

This clonotype appeared a few times. The V call is TRBV20-1, the J call TRBJ1-2; 11 nucleotides agree with TRBD1. From germline, CDR1 is DFQATT and CDR2 SNEGSKA (reference sequence). The CDR3 has 15 residues. Germline trimming cut 2 bases from V and 5 bases from J; bases unmatched to any gene: 7. CDR3 coding DNA: TGCAGTGCTAGATTGGTAGGACAGGGGGCGTATGGCTACACCTTC. Amino acid sequence: CSARLVGQGAYGYTF.

This sequence joins TRBV19 and TRBJ2-2, with D hard to call. The CDR3 has 18 residues. From germline, CDR1 is LNHDA and CDR2 SQIVND (reference sequence). The germline V and J ends were trimmed by 3 bases and 4 bases, with 21 bases remaining between them. Here the CDR3 DNA reads TGTGCCAGTAGTATCGGTCGTAAGGGTCGTGAGACCACCGGGGAGCTGTTTTTT. The encoded protein is CASSIGRKGRETTGELFF.

The V call is TRBV29-1, the J call TRBJ1-4; the match to TRBD1 covers 12 bases. The junction had 10 bases not matched to a gene; V was cut back by 7 bases and J by 4 bases. The germline CDR1 and CDR2 sequences are SQVTM and ANQGSEA. The CDR3 contains 16 residues. CDR3 sequence (DNA): TGCAGCGCCAAAAGAGGGACAGGGGGCTTTAATGAAAAACTGTTTTTT. Protein sequence: CSAKRGTGGFNEKLFF.

This clonotype was observed at least ten times. The rearrangement links TRBV30 to TRBJ2-1; TRBD2 aligns across 8 bases. J was trimmed by 0 bases and V by 2 bases; bases with no gene match: 6. Per the germline V gene, CDR1 is GTSNPN and CDR2 is SVGIG (reference sequence). The CDR3 runs to 16 residues. CDR3 amino acids: CAWSQLAGPSYNEQFF. The CDR3 DNA is TGTGCCTGGAGTCAGTTAGCGGGACCCTCCTACAATGAGCAGTTCTTC.

This clonotype was observed a handful of times. The gene calls are TRBV14 and TRBJ2-1; D might be TRBD1 (5 bases). The CDR3 sequence is 13 residues long. The germline V gene encodes CDR1 SGHDN and CDR2 FVKESK. Trimming left V 4 bases short and J 7 bases short, with 11 bases between. CDR3 sequence (DNA): TGTGCCAGCAGCCCCTTTGGGGCTAATGAGCAGTTCTTC. Translating it yields CASSPFGANEQFF.

This clonotype was observed a few times. The V gene is TRBV7-3, the J gene TRBJ2-1; D could derive from TRBD1 or TRBD2 (5 bases each). V gave up 5 bases and J gave up 6 bases, with 14 bases separating them. Germline V gene data show CDR1 as SGHTA and CDR2 as FQGTGA. This CDR3 is 14 amino acids long. CDR3 sequence: CASSPLGRRNEQFF. CDR3 bases: TGTGCCAGCAGCCCCCTGGGACGGCGCAATGAGCAGTTCTTC. The whole variable domain, filled in from reference TRBV7-3 and TRBJ2-1, reads GAGVSQTPSNKVTEKGKYVELRCDPISGHTALYWYRQSLGQGPEFLIYFQGTGAADDSGLPNDRFFAVRPEGSVSTLKIQRTERGDSAVYLCASSPLGRRNEQFFGPGTRLTVL.

This clonotype was recorded many times. This chain links TRBV11-3 with TRBJ2-3; D is undetermined. The length of the CDR3 is 15 residues. Trimming took 1 base from V and 4 from J, leaving 12 bases between them. Germline V lookup: CDR1 SGHNT, CDR2 YENEEA. The CDR3 sequence: CASSLGAVVPDTQYF. As DNA, the CDR3 is TGTGCCAGCAGCTTAGGAGCCGTGGTCCCAGATACGCAGTATTTT.

This clonotype was seen more than once but under ten times. The chain combines TRBV14 with TRBJ2-7; 8 bases are shared with TRBD2. The germline CDR1 and CDR2 sequences are SGHDN and FVKESK. The ends lost 4 bases at V and 5 bases at J; junction bases unmatched: 10. The CDR3 is made up of 15 amino acids. The CDR3 reads CASSRQGLERNEQYF. The DNA of the CDR3 is TGTGCCAGCAGCCGTCAGGGACTAGAGAGAAACGAGCAGTACTTC.

This clonotype has a count of ten or more. This chain joins TRBV18 and TRBJ2-5, with no clear D. The CDR3 is 12 amino acids. The germline gives CDR1 KGHSH, CDR2 LQKENI. V lost 3 bases and J lost 4, with 6 bases in between. The chain's CDR3 is CASSPAVETQYF. CDR3 nucleotide sequence: TGTGCCAGCTCACCGGCGGTAGAGACCCAGTACTTC.

The rearrangement links TRBV5-6 to TRBJ2-1, with 10 bases aligning to TRBD1. With 4 bases clipped from V and 8 bases from J, the junction kept 9 bases outside the gene matches. CDR3 length: 15 residues. Germline V lookup: CDR1 SGHDT, CDR2 YYEEEE. CDR3 sequence reads: CASSTPGQGFDEQFF. The DNA for the CDR3 is TGTGCCAGCAGCACACCGGGACAGGGGTTCGATGAGCAGTTCTTC.